A single T cell receptor beta chain is shown here with its context. Antigen specificity is unknown. This sample was included in a study of T cells expressing NK-cell markers. Study-level findings and limits: The CD3+CD56-NKG2C+ fraction of four donors was likewise dominated by these clonotypes.

The CDR3 totals 16 residues. Germline assignment: CDR1 SGHRS and CDR2 YFSETQ. Beta-chain TCR cDNA was generated via 5'RACE template switching with UMIs. Reanalyzing the 5' RACE reads, TCRdb keeps one entry per CDR3 protein, without DNA. Recorded for this sample: hundreds of thousands of distinct CDR3 sequences. The receptor comes from a man aged 18 to 30 in good health. Sequences were obtained from blood T cells: a sorted CD56 or NKG2C T cell subset, CD4+ or CD8+ T cells, or bulk PBMC T cells (not recorded which). J is TRBJ2-1 and V is TRBV5-1; checking the TCRdb D call of TRBD2 is not possible without DNA. CDR3 amino acids: CASSLAGASGNPEQFF. Combining the CDR3 with reference TRBV5-1 and TRBJ2-1 gives the whole variable domain KAGVTQTPRYLIKTRGQQVTLSCSPISGHRSVSWYQQTPGQGLQFLFEYFSETQRNKGNFPGRFSGRQFSNSRSEMNVSTLELGDSALYLCASSLAGASGNPEQFFGPGTRLTVL.